This TCR beta chain originates from a study of cytomegalovirus exposure and HLA in healthy donors. CDR1 is MGHRA, CDR2 YSYEKL, per germline. This CDR3 contains 16 residues. The junction had 8 bases not matched to a gene; V was cut back by 3 bases and J by 7 bases. With 60 Vbeta and 13 Jbeta primers, the PCR was carried out. This table comes from immunoSEQ multiplex PCR, and its TCRdb copy is limited to in-frame clones, with some not included. The data show about 210,000 clones, more than 75% seen once. Specimen: PBMCs. This sequence originates from a young woman in good health and CMV-seropositive. This chain connects TRBV4-1 to TRBJ2-1; 11 bases map to TRBD2. The CDR3 DNA sequence: TGCGCCAGCAGCCAGGGTCAGGGACTAGCGGTGAATGAGCAGTTCTTC. Translated: CASSQGQGLAVNEQFF.